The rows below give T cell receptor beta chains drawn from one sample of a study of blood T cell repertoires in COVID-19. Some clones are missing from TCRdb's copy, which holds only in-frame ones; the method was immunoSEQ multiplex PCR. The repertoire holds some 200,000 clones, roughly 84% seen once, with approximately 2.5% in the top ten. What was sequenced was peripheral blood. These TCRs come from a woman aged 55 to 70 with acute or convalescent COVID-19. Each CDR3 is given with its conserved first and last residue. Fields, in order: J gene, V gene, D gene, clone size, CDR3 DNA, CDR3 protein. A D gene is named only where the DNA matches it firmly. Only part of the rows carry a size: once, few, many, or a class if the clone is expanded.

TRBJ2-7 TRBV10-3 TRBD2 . TGTGCCATCAGGGAGAGAAGAGATAGCGGGGGGGCATACGAGCAGTACTTC CAIRERRDSGGAYEQYF
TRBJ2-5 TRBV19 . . TGTGCCAGTAGTATAGGGAGGGGTAGGGAGACCCAGTACTTC CASSIGRGRETQYF
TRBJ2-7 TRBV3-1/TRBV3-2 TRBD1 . TGTGCCAGCAGCCAAGTGGACAGGGGTGGCTACGAGCAGTACTTC CASSQVDRGGYEQYF
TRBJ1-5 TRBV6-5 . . TGTGCCAGCAGGGGGACAAATAGCAATCAGCCCCAGCATTTT CASRGTNSNQPQHF
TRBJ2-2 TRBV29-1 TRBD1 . TGCAGCATACGTTCCGGGACAGGGAACACCGGGGAGCTGTTTTTT CSIRSGTGNTGELFF
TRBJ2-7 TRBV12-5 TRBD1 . TGTGCTAGTGGTTTGGACGGACAGGGCCCCTTC CASGLDGQGPF
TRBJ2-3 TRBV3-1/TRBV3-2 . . TGTGCCAGCAGCCCAGGACCAGGGGATACGCAGTATTTT CASSPGPGDTQYF
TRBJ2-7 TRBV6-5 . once TGTGCCAGCAGTTACCCGTCCCCTGGGGGGGCGGGCGAGCAGTACTTC CASSYPSPGGAGEQYF
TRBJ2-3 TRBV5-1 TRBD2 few TGCGCCAGCAGCTTGGGTGGGACTAGCGGGGCAGATACGCAGTATTTT CASSLGGTSGADTQYF
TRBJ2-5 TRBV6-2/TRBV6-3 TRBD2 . TGTGCCAGCAGTCTGATTCCTAGCGGGGGTCCAACGGAGACCCAGTACTTC CASSLIPSGGPTETQYF
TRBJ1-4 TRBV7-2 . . TGTGCCAGCAGCCTCCGAGCCGGGAACCTTAATGAAAAACTGTTTTTT CASSLRAGNLNEKLFF
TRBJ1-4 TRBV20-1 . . TGCAGTGCTAGGGAGAATGAAAAACTGTTTTTT CSARENEKLFF
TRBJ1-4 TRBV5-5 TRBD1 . TGTGCCAGCAGCTGGGGACAGGGGGCTAAGTCCCCTGAAAAACTGTTTTTT CASSWGQGAKSPEKLFF
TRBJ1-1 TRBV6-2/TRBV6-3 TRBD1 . TGTGCCAGCAGTTACCCCGGGACAGGGATAGCTTTCTTT CASSYPGTGIAFF
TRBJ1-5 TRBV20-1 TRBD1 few TGCAGTGCTAGTCAGGGGGTGGATCAGCCCCAGCATTTT CSASQGVDQPQHF
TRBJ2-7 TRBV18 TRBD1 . TGTGCCAGCTCAAAATTACCGGGACAGGGAAGCGAGCAGTACTTC CASSKLPGQGSEQYF
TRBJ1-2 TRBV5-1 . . TGCGCCAGCAGCTCAAACGGGGTCTATGGCTACACCTTC CASSSNGVYGYTF
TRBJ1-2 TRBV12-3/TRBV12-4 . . TGTGCCAGCTCTCTATTTGGGAGCTATGGCTACACCTTC CASSLFGSYGYTF
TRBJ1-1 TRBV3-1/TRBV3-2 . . TGTGCCAGCAGCCAAGCTAGGGGAACGGTCACTGAAGCTTTCTTT CASSQARGTVTEAFF
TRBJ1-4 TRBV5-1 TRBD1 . TGCGCCAGCAGCAGAGACAGGGGGCCGAGGGAAAAACTGTTTTTT CASSRDRGPREKLFF
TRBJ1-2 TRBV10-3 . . TGTGCCATCTCGCGTGGGCCCGAGGGCTACACCTTC CAISRGPEGYTF
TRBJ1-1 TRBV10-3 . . TGTGCCATCGGTGATACAGGGTTTGCTGAAGCTTTCTTT CAIGDTGFAEAFF
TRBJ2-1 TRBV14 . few TGTGCCAGCAGCCAATTAGAGACAGGTTACAATGAGCAGTTCTTC CASSQLETGYNEQFF
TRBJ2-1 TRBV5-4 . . TGTGCCAGCTCCGTCTACCTTAGCTCCTACAATGAGCAGTTCTTC CASSVYLSSYNEQFF
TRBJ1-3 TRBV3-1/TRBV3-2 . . TGTGCCAGCAGCCTAACAGGGCCCGGAAACACCATATATTTT CASSLTGPGNTIYF
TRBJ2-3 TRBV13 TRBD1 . TGTGCCAGCAGTACAGGGACAGGGAACACAGATACGCAGTATTTT CASSTGTGNTDTQYF
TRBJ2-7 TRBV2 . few TGTGCCAGCAGTGAAGCCTCAAGGGGTGCCTTCTACGAGCAGTACTTC CASSEASRGAFYEQYF
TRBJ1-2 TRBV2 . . TGTGCCAGCAGTTACCATCGAGTGAGTTATGGCTACACCTTC CASSYHRVSYGYTF
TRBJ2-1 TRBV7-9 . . TGTGCCAGCAGCTTAGTAGGGCGGGCGAGCTCCTACAATGAGCAGTTCTTC CASSLVGRASSYNEQFF
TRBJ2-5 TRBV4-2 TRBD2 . TGTGCCAGCAGCCAAGAACTAGCGGGCGGGACCCAGTACTTC CASSQELAGGTQYF
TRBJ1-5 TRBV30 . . TGTGCCTGGAGTCGCGGGCGGGAGAAGTGGCCCCAGCATTTT CAWSRGREKWPQHF
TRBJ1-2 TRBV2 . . TGTGCCGGAAACAGTGGGGTCGCGGGGGGCTACACCTTC CAGNSGVAGGYTF
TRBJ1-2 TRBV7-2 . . TGTGCCAGCAGCTTAGTACAGGGTACTCCTGGCTACACCTTC CASSLVQGTPGYTF
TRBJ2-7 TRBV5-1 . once TGCGCCAGCTCCAGCGGCGGGGGCCCCGAGCAGTACTTC CASSSGGGPEQYF
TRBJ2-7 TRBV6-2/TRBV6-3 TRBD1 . TGTGCCAGCAGCCAGGGACAGGGTAAAGGATACGAGCAGTACTTC CASSQGQGKGYEQYF
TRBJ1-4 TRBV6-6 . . TGTGCCAGCAGTGACTCGACATCGGTGGTTTTT CASSDSTSVVF